The T cell receptor beta chain described here comes from a study of spatial heterogeneity in lung cancer. Germline-derived CDR1 and CDR2 are SGHAT and FQNNGV. V was shortened by 0 bases and J by 2 bases, with 5 bases between the two germline ends. CDR3 length: 13 amino acids. MiXCR, run by TCRdb on the 5' RACE reads, gives a single entry per CDR3 protein. Here the sample spans around 48,000 distinct CDR3 sequences, over 4.5% being singletons. This clonotype was seen at least ten times. Specified time point: sample taken at primary tumor resection. The donor group consisted of approximately 77 patients who had untreated, early-stage non-small cell lung cancer.

This TCR came from a male donor with early-stage non-small cell lung cancer. J is TRBJ2-7 and V is TRBV11-2; the D is unclear. The sequences come from PBMCs, collected at surgery. The CDR3 DNA reads TGTGCCAGCAGCTTAGAGGTGACCTACGAGCAGTACTTC. Protein product: CASSLEVTYEQYF.